A single sample gave rise to the 30 T cell receptor beta chains below, sequenced in a study of vaccination and CD4 T cells after COVID-19. Cultured CD4+ T cell DNA underwent sequencing with the Oncomine TCR Beta short-read assay. In TCRdb, the PCR reads were re-called with MiXCR into one record per CDR3 protein. The table lists roughly 20,000 distinct CDR3 sequences, roughly 78% of them singletons. Treatment reported: approximately 9-day PBMC culture with coronavirus spike peptide pools or control peptides (ViraFEST assay). These receptors are not linked to any known antigen. This sample comprised CD4+ T cells from blood, cultured in vitro, obtained after SARS-CoV-2 vaccination. Source of these receptors: a human donor who received a COVID-19 vaccine.

V and J are TRBV30 and TRBJ1-6, with D perhaps matching TRBD1 (5 bases). The CDR3 length is 15 residues. Trimming pared 5 bases from V and 0 bases from J, leaving 11 bases between. Germline lookup yields CDR1 GTSNPN and CDR2 SVGIG (reference sequence). CDR3 protein: CAWVQESSYNSPLHF. As DNA, the CDR3 is TGTGCCTGGGTACAGGAGAGCTCCTATAATTCACCCCTCCACTTT.

The rearrangement uses TRBV7-9 and TRBJ1-5; no definite D call. The V gene lost 5 bases and the J gene lost 2 bases, with 13 bases spanning the gap. Germline V gives CDR1 SEHNR, CDR2 FQNEAQ (reference sequence). The CDR3 covers 15 residues. CDR3 region: CASSPPGFGNQPQHF. For the CDR3, the DNA is TGTGCCAGCAGCCCACCGGGTTTTGGCAATCAGCCCCAGCATTTT.

The V and J genes are TRBV19 and TRBJ1-1; D uncertain. The V and J ends lost 5 bases and 5 bases respectively, with 18 bases between them. CDR1 is LNHDA, CDR2 SQIVND, per germline (reference sequence). CDR3 size: 15 residues. The CDR3 nucleotides read TGTGCCAGTAGTCTCGCGGGGTGGGTTGGGACTGAAGCTTTCTTT. Translated, it gives CASSLAGWVGTEAFF.

The chain links TRBV24-1 to TRBJ2-5; 7 nucleotides line up with TRBD1. Germline V gives CDR1 KGHDR, CDR2 SFDVKD. The CDR3 sequence is 15 residues long. Trimming cost V 4 bases and J 4 bases; bases outside gene matches: 8. CDR3 bases: TGTGCCACCAGTGAGGACGGGACAGTGGGAGAGACCCAGTACTTC. It encodes CATSEDGTVGETQYF.

This chain uses TRBV19 with TRBJ1-2; tentatively, D is TRBD1 (5 bases). This CDR3 is 15 amino acids long. Per germline, CDR1 LNHDA and CDR2 SQIVND (reference sequence). Trimming shortened V by 3 bases and J by 11 bases, and 22 bases separated the two germline ends. CDR3 DNA sequence: TGTGCCAGTAGTATTCGGGTTAAGGGGACCCAGGGTTACACCTTC. Its translation: CASSIRVKGTQGYTF.

This sequence joins TRBV15 and TRBJ2-5, with D perhaps given as TRBD1 or TRBD2 (7 bases each). The CDR3 consists of 15 residues. CDR1 and CDR2 from the germline V gene are LNHNV and YYDKDF (reference sequence). Trimming pared 3 bases from V and 4 bases from J, leaving 15 bases between. In DNA, the CDR3 is TGTGCCACCAGCAGGGGCAGGGGGGGCCCAGAGACCCAGTACTTC. Its protein product is CATSRGRGGPETQYF.

The chain carries TRBV7-8 and TRBJ2-1; the D gene is possibly TRBD1 (6 bases). The CDR3 sequence is 17 residues long. The V and J ends lost 5 bases and 3 bases respectively, with 20 bases between them. Germline CDR1 reads SGHVS; CDR2 reads FQNEAQ. DNA of the CDR3: TGTGCCAGCAGCACCCGCGTCGGAGGACAGAGCTACAATGAGCAGTTCTTC. Amino acids: CASSTRVGGQSYNEQFF.

The rearrangement links TRBV24-1 to TRBJ1-5; TRBD1 matches at 11 bases. Germline values: CDR1 KGHDR, CDR2 SFDVKD. V shed 9 bases, J shed 2 bases, and the junction held 5 bases outside the gene matches. The CDR3 sequence is 15 residues long. CDR3 coding DNA: TGTGCCACCGGGACAGGGGGTATGGGCAATCAGCCCCAGCATTTT. Translating it yields CATGTGGMGNQPQHF.

The chain recombines TRBV5-4 with TRBJ1-4, with D possibly matching TRBD1 (5 bases). CDR3 size: 12 residues. Germline V gives CDR1 SGHNT, CDR2 YYREEE (reference sequence). V was trimmed by 4 bases and J by 10 bases, leaving 11 bases between them. The CDR3 is CASSPVGGKLFF. The CDR3 DNA reads TGTGCCAGCAGCCCCGTGGGGGGAAAACTGTTTTTT.

This clonotype has just a few counts. The chain couples TRBV7-9 to TRBJ2-5; no definite D call. The V gene's germline CDR1 is SEHNR and CDR2 FQNEAQ (reference sequence). The CDR3 contains 13 residues. Between the trimmed V and J ends, which lost 5 bases and 6 bases, there was a span of 13 bases. CDR3 nucleotide sequence: TGTGCCAGCAGCCGGGCGCTAGTACAGACCCAGTACTTC. The encoded protein is CASSRALVQTQYF.

Only a few counts were recorded for this clonotype. This chain uses TRBV24-1 with TRBJ1-5, with 7 bases that match TRBD1. CDR1 is KGHDR, CDR2 SFDVKD, per germline. V trimming: 5 bases; J trimming: 4 bases; junction bases outside the gene matches: 7. The CDR3 covers 15 residues. The chain's CDR3 is CATSGVGGRNQPQHF. CDR3 coding DNA: TGTGCCACCAGTGGAGTAGGGGGCCGGAATCAGCCCCAGCATTTT.

V and J are TRBV6-1 and TRBJ1-5; a possible D gene is TRBD1 (5 bases). The CDR3 extends over 14 amino acids. Trimming shortened V by 7 bases and J by 4 bases, and 14 bases separated the two germline ends. Per germline, CDR1 MNHNS and CDR2 SASEGT. CDR3 in DNA: TGTGCCAGCACCGGCGGGACCTCAAATCAGCCCCAGCATTTT. This sequence encodes CASTGGTSNQPQHF.

The chain uses TRBV7-2 and TRBJ2-1; 8 bases are shared with TRBD1. J lost 5 bases, V lost 3 bases, and 9 bases had no gene match. From germline, CDR1 is SGHTA and CDR2 FQGNSA. The CDR3 totals 16 residues. The CDR3 reads CASSLSRGQVDNEQFF. DNA of the CDR3: TGTGCCAGCAGCTTGTCGCGGGGACAGGTCGACAATGAGCAGTTCTTC.

The chain recombines TRBV2 with TRBJ1-3; possible D gene TRBD1, 5 bases. In germline, CDR1 is SNHLY, CDR2 FYNNEI. Deletions cut 6 bases from V and 0 bases from J, with 9 bases between. There are 14 residues in the CDR3. Here the CDR3 reads CASRGPSSGNTIYF. The DNA of the CDR3 is TGTGCCAGCAGGGGACCGAGCTCTGGAAACACCATATATTTT.

The chain is built from TRBV19 and TRBJ1-5, with 9 bases aligning to TRBD1. CDR1 is LNHDA and CDR2 is SQIVND in the germline V gene (reference sequence). The CDR3 consists of 15 residues. J gave up 4 bases and V 6 bases, and 7 bases lay outside the gene matches. For the CDR3, the DNA is TGTGCCAGTAGCCCCAGGACAGGGGAGAATCAGCCCCAGCATTTT. It codes for CASSPRTGENQPQHF. Supplemented by reference TRBV19 and TRBJ1-5, the full variable domain reads DGGITQSPKYLFRKEGQNVTLSCEQNLNHDAMYWYRQDPGQGLRLIYYSQIVNDFQKGDIAEGYSVSREKKESFPLTVTSAQKNPTAFYLCASSPRTGENQPQHFGDGTRLSIL.

V and J are TRBV1 and TRBJ2-3; the table's D call TRBD2 went unverified against the DNA. TRBV1 is designated a pseudogene. CDR3 size: 16 residues. CDR3 protein: CTSSPASGGFTDTQYF. In DNA, the CDR3 is TGCACCAGCAGCCCAGCTAGCGGGGGGTTCACAGATACGCAGTATTTT.

V usage is TRBV12-5 and J usage is TRBJ1-2, with D perhaps TRBD1 (5 bases). Germline V gene data show CDR1 as LGHNT and CDR2 as FRNRAP. The germline V and J ends were trimmed by 9 bases and 7 bases, with 15 bases remaining between them. The length of the CDR3 is 12 residues. The CDR3 DNA reads as TGTGCTAGCACGCGGGGGGTCGCTGGCTACACCTTC. Protein sequence: CASTRGVAGYTF.

The CDR3 coding sequence is TGCAGTGCTAGAAGTCAAGGTATTCAGCCCCAGCATTTT. Translating it yields CSARSQGIQPQHF. The chain employs TRBV20-1 and TRBJ1-5; D is ambiguous. Germline loops: CDR1 DFQATT, CDR2 SNEGSKA (reference sequence). V was cut by 2 bases and J by 6 bases, with 11 bases left in between. The CDR3 sequence is 13 residues long.

The chain uses TRBV19 and TRBJ1-6; D unclear. The V end lost 8 bases, the J end lost 10 bases, and 21 bases lay between the germline ends. The CDR3 covers 15 residues. CDR1 is LNHDA and CDR2 is SQIVND in the germline V gene (reference sequence). CDR3 residues: CASRPGDREGSPLHF. As DNA, the CDR3 is TGTGCCAGTCGGCCGGGAGATAGGGAAGGATCACCCCTCCACTTT. Using reference TRBV19 and TRBJ1-6 for the parts outside the CDR3, the full variable domain is DGGITQSPKYLFRKEGQNVTLSCEQNLNHDAMYWYRQDPGQGLRLIYYSQIVNDFQKGDIAEGYSVSREKKESFPLTVTSAQKNPTAFYLCASRPGDREGSPLHFGNGTRLTVT.

The chain uses TRBV15 and TRBJ2-7; no definite D call. Germline CDR1 and CDR2: LNHNV and YYDKDF (reference sequence). CDR3 length: 12 amino acids. The germline V and J ends were trimmed by 4 bases and 2 bases, with 6 bases remaining between them. CDR3 sequence (DNA): TGTGCCACCAGCACTTGGCCCTACGAGCAGTACTTC. Its protein is CATSTWPYEQYF.

This clonotype appeared a single time. The chain recombines TRBV15 with TRBJ1-5; D remains ambiguous. This CDR3 has 15 amino acids. Germline lookup yields CDR1 LNHNV and CDR2 YYDKDF (reference sequence). Trimming took 0 bases from V and 4 from J, leaving 10 bases between them. The CDR3 sequence: CATSRDWAANQPQHF. The CDR3 DNA reads as TGTGCCACCAGCAGAGATTGGGCAGCTAATCAGCCCCAGCATTTT. The variable domain in full, completed from reference TRBV15 and TRBJ1-5, reads DAMVIQNPRYQVTQFGKPVTLSCSQTLNHNVMYWYQQKSSQAPKLLFHYYDKDFNNEADTPDNFQSRRPNTSFCFLDIRSPGLGDTAMYLCATSRDWAANQPQHFGDGTRLSIL.

The chain is built from TRBV12-3 or TRBV12-4 and TRBJ1-6; 8 bases map to TRBD1. This CDR3 is built from 16 residues. The V and J ends lost 6 bases and 10 bases, in that order; junction bases with no gene match: 14. CDR3 coding DNA: TGTGCCAGCAGGATTATGGGACAGGCCGGCTGGTCACCCCTCCACTTT. It translates to CASRIMGQAGWSPLHF.

In its sample, this clonotype was seen a few times. The V gene is TRBV20-1, the J gene TRBJ1-5; TRBD1 matches at 7 bases. CDR1 and CDR2 (germline): DFQATT, SNEGSKA (reference sequence). The trim removed 6 bases at V and 1 base at J, leaving 6 bases unmatched. This CDR3 is built from 14 residues. CDR3 protein: CSATRQGSNQPQHF. In nucleotides, the CDR3 is TGCAGTGCAACACGACAGGGAAGCAATCAGCCCCAGCATTTT.

In this sample, this clonotype turned up a few times. The chain carries TRBV19 and TRBJ1-6; possible D gene TRBD1, 5 bases. This CDR3 has 15 amino acids. The V and J ends lost 6 bases and 0 bases respectively, with 9 bases between them. The germline V gene has CDR1 LNHDA and CDR2 SQIVND (reference sequence). Here the CDR3 DNA reads TGTGCCAGTAGCAGGGATTCCTCCTATAATTCACCCCTCCACTTT. Amino acid sequence: CASSRDSSYNSPLHF.

Concerning this clonotype: No conserved phenylalanine or tryptophan is present at the end of the CDR3, so a read error is the likely explanation. The chain uses TRBV19 and TRBJ1-1, with no clear D. Germline V gives CDR1 LNHDA, CDR2 SQIVND (reference sequence). V lost 6 bases and J 3 bases, leaving 11 bases between the germline ends. This CDR3 comprises 13 residues. The CDR3 nucleotides read TGTGCCAGTAGAGGAGGGTTGGACACTGAAGCTTTCCTT. Translated, it gives CASRGGLDTEAFL.

This rearrangement joins TRBV20-1 to TRBJ1-2, with TRBD1 matching over 8 bases. Germline V CDR1 and CDR2: DFQATT, SNEGSKA (reference sequence). The CDR3 sequence is 12 residues long. The V and J ends lost 3 bases and 6 bases, in that order; junction bases with no gene match: 3. The CDR3 here is CSARGQVDGYTF. The CDR3 coding sequence is TGCAGTGCTAGGGGACAGGTTGATGGCTACACCTTC.

The chain couples TRBV20-1 to TRBJ1-1; D gene ambiguous. V gave up 3 bases and J gave up 0 bases, with 8 bases separating them. The CDR3 has 13 amino acids. Germline V CDR1 and CDR2: DFQATT, SNEGSKA (reference sequence). The DNA for the CDR3 is TGCAGTGCTAGTCGTCAGTTGAACACTGAAGCTTTCTTT. Its translation: CSASRQLNTEAFF.

CDR3: CAWTRGLFYGYTF. The CDR3 DNA follows: TGTGCCTGGACCAGGGGGCTTTTCTATGGCTACACCTTC. The gene calls are TRBV30 and TRBJ1-2, with 8 bases lining up with TRBD1. Trimming took 4 bases from V and 4 from J; bases not matched to a gene: 5. This CDR3 has 13 residues. Germline CDR1 reads GTSNPN; CDR2 reads SVGIG (reference sequence).

The chain combines TRBV5-1 with TRBJ2-5; TRBD2 might be the D (6 bases). CDR1 and CDR2 from the germline V gene are SGHRS and YFSETQ. This CDR3 region has 14 residues. The ends were cut back, 4 bases at V and 2 bases at J, with 12 bases in the middle. Here the CDR3 reads CASSRGIEQETQYF. For the CDR3, the DNA is TGCGCCAGCAGCCGGGGGATTGAACAAGAGACCCAGTACTTC.

V gene TRBV4-1 combines with J gene TRBJ1-5; possibly TRBD1 for D (6 bases). The CDR3 extends over 21 amino acids. Between the trimmed V and J ends, which lost 2 bases and 0 bases, there was a span of 26 bases. Germline CDR1 is MGHRA and CDR2 is YSYEKL. CDR3 in DNA: TGCGCCAGCAGCCAAAGAGGTATCAGGGGACGAGGATACTATAGCAATCAGCCCCAGCATTTT. Protein product: CASSQRGIRGRGYYSNQPQHF.